The 20 T cell receptor beta chains below all came from one sample that was sequenced in a study of blood T cell repertoires in COVID-19. The table came from immunoSEQ multiplex PCR; TCRdb's copy has only in-frame clones and leaves some out. The sample shows approximately 500,000 clones, 70% to 90% of them seen only once. What was sequenced was peripheral blood. The receptors were gathered from a human donor in a cohort sampled during active COVID-19.

DNA for the CDR3: TGTGCCAGTAGTATAGAGGCCAGGGGCGCAAGCAATCAGCCCCAGCATTTT. The encoded protein is CASSIEARGASNQPQHF. V gene TRBV19 combines with J gene TRBJ1-5; tentative D call: TRBD1 (6 bases). Looked up from germline, CDR1 is LNHDA and CDR2 is SQIVND (reference sequence). CDR3 size: 17 residues. V lost 0 bases and J lost 1, with 13 bases in between.

This clone has more than one count but fewer than ten. Other nucleotide sequences from this sample produce the same CDR3. This sequence joins TRBV5-1 and TRBJ2-3; a weak D match, TRBD2 (6 bases). This CDR3 has 14 amino acids. Germline CDR1 SGHRS, CDR2 YFSETQ. Trimming stripped 2 bases from V and 1 base from J, with 8 bases between. CDR3 bases: TGCGCCAGCAGCTTAGGAGGGGGCACAGATACGCAGTATTTT. Protein: CASSLGGGTDTQYF.

The chain links TRBV27 to TRBJ2-3, with TRBD2 as a possible D gene (5 bases). Deletions cut 2 bases from V and 0 bases from J, with 12 bases between. This CDR3 comprises 16 residues. Germline V gene data show CDR1 as MNHEY and CDR2 as SMNVEV (reference sequence). The CDR3 nucleotides read TGTGCCAGCAGTTTAGACTACCGGGCTAGCACAGATACGCAGTATTTT. Residues: CASSLDYRASTDTQYF.

This clone has just a few counts. The V call is TRBV11-2, the J call TRBJ2-3; the D is unclear. Trimming cost V 2 bases and J 2 bases, with 11 bases left between them. Looked up from germline, CDR1 is SGHAT and CDR2 is FQNNGV. The CDR3 runs 15 residues. CDR3 nucleotides: TGTGCCAGCAGCTTACTACGCCAAAACACAGATACGCAGTATTTT. It yields the protein CASSLLRQNTDTQYF.

V gene TRBV5-5 combines with J gene TRBJ1-5; perhaps TRBD1 as D (5 bases). The CDR3 covers 14 residues. Looked up from germline, CDR1 is SGHKS and CDR2 is YYEKEE (reference sequence). The V end was cut by 0 bases, the J end by 1 base, with 5 bases between. CDR3 residues: CASSLAGSNQPQHF. In nucleotides, the CDR3 is TGTGCCAGCAGCTTGGCAGGGAGCAATCAGCCCCAGCATTTT. Complete variable domain (other parts from reference TRBV5-5 and TRBJ1-5): DAGVTQSPTHLIKTRGQQVTLRCSPISGHKSVSWYQQVLGQGPQFIFQYYEKEERGRGNFPDRFSARQFPNYSSELNVNALLLGDSALYLCASSLAGSNQPQHFGDGTRLSIL.

The genes are TRBV7-9 and TRBJ2-3; 8 bases are a match to TRBD1. Germline values: CDR1 SEHNR, CDR2 FQNEAQ (reference sequence). V lost 4 bases to trimming and J lost 1 base; unmatched junction nucleotides: 4. The CDR3 has 15 amino acids. The chain's CDR3 is CASSYQQGGTDTQYF. CDR3 nucleotides: TGTGCCAGCAGCTACCAACAGGGGGGCACAGATACGCAGTATTTT. Full variable domain (outside the CDR3, taken from reference TRBV7-9 and TRBJ2-3): DTGVSQNPRHKITKRGQNVTFRCDPISEHNRLYWYRQTLGQGPEFLTYFQNEAQLEKSRLLSDRFSAERPKGSFSTLEIQRTEQGDSAMYLCASSYQQGGTDTQYFGPGTRLTVL.

The V gene is TRBV5-8, the J gene TRBJ2-3, with a tentative D call TRBD2 (7 bases). In germline, CDR1 is SGHTS, CDR2 YDEGEE. The CDR3 extends over 14 amino acids. The V gene lost 2 bases and the J gene lost 5 bases, with 12 bases spanning the gap. The CDR3 nucleotides are TGTGCCAGCAGCTTTGCGGGGGCGAAAGATACGCAGTATTTT. Protein: CASSFAGAKDTQYF.

The V gene is TRBV4-3, the J gene TRBJ1-2; 8 bases align to TRBD1. This CDR3 contains 14 residues. CDR1 LGHNA and CDR2 YSLEER come from the germline V gene. Trimming at V came to 5 bases and at J to 7 bases, leaving 9 bases not matched to a gene. Here the CDR3 reads CASSYQGAERGYTF. The CDR3 DNA reads TGCGCCAGCAGCTATCAGGGGGCGGAGCGTGGCTACACCTTC.

The chain couples TRBV6-7 to TRBJ2-3; D may be TRBD2 (6 bases). TRBV6-7 is an ORF, and what it does is uncertain. This CDR3 is built from 17 residues. With 2 bases removed from V and 3 bases from J, the gap between germline ends came to 18 bases. CDR3 nucleotide sequence: TGTGCCAGCAGTTACCTCGTACGCGGGAAACGGACAGATACGCAGTATTTT. The encoded protein is CASSYLVRGKRTDTQYF.

This sequence joins TRBV9 and TRBJ1-2, with D hard to call. Germline V gene lookup returns CDR1 SGDLS and CDR2 YYNGEE. Trimming took off 4 bases at V and 11 bases at J, with 15 bases between the two ends. This CDR3 contains 12 residues. The CDR3 coding sequence is TGTGCCAGCAGCACTCCCCCCAAGACTTACACCTTC. It encodes CASSTPPKTYTF.

The chain joins TRBV3-1 (or the pseudogene TRBV3-2) to TRBJ2-2; 12 bases line up with TRBD2. The germline gives CDR1 LGHDT, CDR2 YNNKEL (reference sequence). Unmatched junction bases numbered 7, after V lost 3 bases and J lost 5 bases. The CDR3 totals 17 residues. The CDR3 nucleotides are TGTGCCAGCAGCCAGGGAGCGGGGACTAGCGGGACCGGGGAGCTGTTTTTT. Amino acid sequence: CASSQGAGTSGTGELFF.

This clone appeared a single time. V usage is TRBV18 and J usage is TRBJ2-2; TRBD1 agrees at 8 bases. The CDR3 consists of 17 residues. V shed 6 bases, J shed 4 bases, and the junction held 13 bases outside the gene matches. In germline, CDR1 is KGHSH, CDR2 LQKENI. CDR3 residues: CASSLDRGIKITGELFF. The CDR3 DNA reads TGTGCCAGCTCGCTCGACAGGGGCATTAAGATCACCGGGGAGCTGTTTTTT. Filled out from reference TRBV18 and TRBJ2-2, the complete variable domain reads NAGVMQNPRHLVRRRGQEARLRCSPMKGHSHVYWYRQLPEEGLKFMVYLQKENIIDESGMPKERFSAEFPKEGPSILRIQQVVRGDSAAYFCASSLDRGIKITGELFFGEGSRLTVL.

V is TRBV9 and J is TRBJ2-3, with 7 positions matching TRBD2. CDR3 size: 16 residues. V shed 2 bases and J 6 bases; nucleotides not matched to a gene: 12. CDR1 SGDLS and CDR2 YYNGEE come from the germline V gene. CDR3 nucleotide sequence: TGTGCCAGCAGCGTCTCCGGGAGGAGTAATTTGGATACGCAGTATTTT. It encodes CASSVSGRSNLDTQYF. Full variable domain (missing parts from reference TRBV9 and TRBJ2-3): DSGVTQTPKHLITATGQRVTLRCSPRSGDLSVYWYQQSLDQGLQFLIQYYNGEERAKGNILERFSAQQFPDLHSELNLSSLELGDSALYFCASSVSGRSNLDTQYFGPGTRLTVL.

The rearrangement joins TRBV30 to TRBJ2-6; 10 positions agree with TRBD1. CDR3 length: 15 residues. V lost 8 bases, J lost 4 bases, and 8 bases stayed unmatched. The V gene's germline CDR1 is GTSNPN and CDR2 SVGIG (reference sequence). The CDR3 loop reads CARGQGTSGANVLTF. As DNA, the CDR3 is TGTGCCAGGGGACAGGGGACAAGCGGGGCCAACGTCCTGACTTTC.

This chain links TRBV30 with TRBJ1-4, with 9 nucleotides matching TRBD1. The CDR3 is made up of 14 amino acids. Trimming took 3 bases from V and 6 from J; bases not matched to a gene: 5. Germline loops: CDR1 GTSNPN, CDR2 SVGIG (reference sequence). CDR3 DNA sequence: TGTGCCTGGAGGGACAGGGGCCGAGATGAAAAACTGTTTTTT. It encodes CAWRDRGRDEKLFF.

The chain employs TRBV6-1 and TRBJ1-2, with 8 bases identical to TRBD1. This CDR3 is 13 amino acids long. J was trimmed by 13 bases and V by 3 bases; bases with no gene match: 10. The V gene's germline CDR1 is MNHNS and CDR2 SASEGT. CDR3 sequence: CASSETDRAQCTF. Written as DNA, the CDR3 is TGTGCCAGCAGTGAGACGGACAGGGCTCAATGCACCTTC.

J is TRBJ2-1 and V is TRBV5-1; 8 bases line up with TRBD2. The CDR3 runs 15 residues. Looked up from germline, CDR1 is SGHRS and CDR2 is YFSETQ. V shed 4 bases, J shed 6 bases, and the junction held 9 bases outside the gene matches. The CDR3 spells CASSAGTSEGNEQFF. The CDR3 DNA sequence: TGCGCCAGCAGCGCCGGGACTAGTGAGGGCAATGAGCAGTTCTTC.

This rearrangement joins TRBV19 to TRBJ2-7, with D perhaps matching TRBD1 (5 bases). The length of the CDR3 is 14 residues. CDR1 LNHDA and CDR2 SQIVND come from the germline V gene (reference sequence). V shed 1 base and J shed 5 bases, with 12 bases lying between them. The CDR3 loop is CASSIAAGRHEQYF. CDR3 coding DNA: TGTGCCAGTAGTATAGCGGCAGGGCGGCACGAGCAGTACTTC. The full variable domain, with the rest looked up from reference TRBV19 and TRBJ2-7, is DGGITQSPKYLFRKEGQNVTLSCEQNLNHDAMYWYRQDPGQGLRLIYYSQIVNDFQKGDIAEGYSVSREKKESFPLTVTSAQKNPTAFYLCASSIAAGRHEQYFGPGTRLTVT.

The V and J genes are TRBV18 and TRBJ1-1; D possibly corresponds to TRBD1 (5 bases). CDR3 length: 15 amino acids. CDR1 and CDR2 (germline): KGHSH, LQKENI. Trimming removed 3 bases at V and 0 bases at J, with 11 bases between. CDR3 nucleotide sequence: TGTGCCAGCTCACCTACAGGAAACTTGAACACTGAAGCTTTCTTT. Residues: CASSPTGNLNTEAFF.

This clone was recorded a few times. At the DNA level, this CDR3 is encoded by other sequences in the same sample as well. V is TRBV28 and J is TRBJ2-5; D uncertain. Per germline, CDR1 MDHEN and CDR2 SYDVKM. Trimming took 8 bases from V and 2 from J, leaving 9 bases between them. This CDR3 contains 12 residues. The CDR3, as DNA: TGTGCCAGCTCCGAGGCTCAAGAGACCCAGTACTTC. Translated, it gives CASSEAQETQYF.